These T cell receptor beta chains were read from a single sample in a study of blood T cell repertoires in COVID-19. Here immunoSEQ multiplex PCR was the method, and the copy in TCRdb shows in-frame clones only, minus some. The sample has some 200,000 clones, almost 80% seen once. Sequencing input: PBMCs or T cells enriched from blood (not recorded which). The receptors shown here come from a woman aged 45-59 years who had recovered from COVID-19. The CDR3 runs from the conserved cysteine through the conserved F or W. A D gene is named only where the DNA matches it firmly. Clone size appears in some rows only: once, few, many, or a class for an expanded clone.

>TRBV28|TRBJ2-3|.|.
CASIPSGTGTDTQYF
TGTGCCAGCATCCCCAGCGGTACCGGCACAGATACGCAGTATTTT
>TRBV6-5|TRBJ1-4|.|.
CASARGATNEKLFF
TGTGCCAGCGCAAGGGGTGCAACTAATGAAAAACTGTTTTTT
>TRBV29-1|TRBJ1-6|.|.
CSVDWGDGSPLHF
TGCAGCGTTGATTGGGGGGACGGTTCACCCCTCCACTTT
>TRBV14|TRBJ2-7|few|TRBD1
CASSQEARGIEQYF
TGTGCCAGCAGCCAAGAAGCCAGGGGGATCGAGCAGTACTTC
>TRBV19|TRBJ2-3|.|.
CASSSGQGTDTQYF
TGTGCCAGTAGTTCAGGGCAGGGGACAGATACGCAGTATTTT
>TRBV5-6|TRBJ2-3|.|.
CASSLGGRGSTDTQYF
TGTGCCAGCAGCTTGGGCGGAAGAGGGAGCACAGATACGCAGTATTTT
>TRBV5-5|TRBJ2-7|.|.
CASSLAADTTYEQYF
TGTGCCAGCAGCTTGGCCGCTGACACCACCTACGAGCAGTACTTC
>TRBV28|TRBJ1-4|.|.
CASTSAQGRNEKLFF
TGTGCCAGCACATCTGCCCAGGGGCGAAATGAAAAACTGTTTTTT
>TRBV28|TRBJ2-5|once|.
CASSYQGTNQETQYF
TGTGCCAGCAGTTACCAAGGGACAAACCAAGAGACCCAGTACTTC
>TRBV28|TRBJ2-5|.|.
CASSGYKEKTQYF
TGTGCCAGTTCAGGGTACAAGGAAAAGACCCAGTACTTC
>TRBV9|TRBJ1-4|many|.
CASSVGADRNEKLFF
TGTGCCAGCAGCGTAGGGGCGGACAGAAATGAAAAACTGTTTTTT
>TRBV20-1|TRBJ1-5|.|.
CSASDGDQPQHF
TGCAGTGCTAGTGATGGAGATCAGCCCCAGCATTTT
>TRBV4-1|TRBJ2-7|.|TRBD2
CASRATSGKYEQYF
TGCGCCAGCAGGGCAACTAGCGGGAAGTACGAGCAGTACTTC
>TRBV3-1/TRBV3-2|TRBJ2-3|.|TRBD2
CASSQGLAGATSTDTQYF
TGTGCCAGCAGCCAAGGACTAGCGGGAGCCACTAGCACAGATACGCAGTATTTT
>TRBV5-4|TRBJ1-1|.|TRBD1
CASSLATGGWTEAFF
TGTGCCAGCAGCTTGGCGACAGGGGGTTGGACTGAAGCTTTCTTT
>TRBV7-3|TRBJ1-1|.|.
CASSSGGARDTEAFF
TGTGCCAGCAGCTCTGGGGGGGCGCGGGACACTGAAGCTTTCTTT
>TRBV11-3|TRBJ2-1|.|TRBD2
CASSRVGLAGGNEQFF
TGTGCCAGCAGCCGAGTCGGACTAGCGGGGGGCAATGAGCAGTTCTTC
>TRBV5-1|TRBJ1-1|few|.
CASRGSTEALTEAFF
TGCGCCAGCAGGGGTTCGACAGAGGCGCTAACTGAAGCTTTCTTT
>TRBV7-6|TRBJ2-3|.|TRBD2
CASSPKGTSADTQYF
TGTGCCAGCAGCCCGAAAGGGACTAGCGCCGATACGCAGTATTTT
>TRBV28|TRBJ1-5|.|.
CASSRTAGSNQPQHF
TGTGCCAGCAGCCGAACCGCGGGTAGCAATCAGCCCCAGCATTTT
>TRBV5-1|TRBJ2-3|.|.
CASSSPRADTQYF
TGCGCCAGCAGTTCACCTAGAGCAGATACGCAGTATTTT
>TRBV10-3|TRBJ2-7|.|TRBD1
CAIRDGTGTYEQYF
TGTGCCATCAGAGACGGGACAGGAACCTACGAGCAGTACTTC
>TRBV7-8|TRBJ1-1|.|.
CASSLPQTQNTEAFF
TGTGCCAGCAGCTTACCTCAGACACAAAACACTGAAGCTTTCTTT
>TRBV3-1/TRBV3-2|TRBJ1-6|.|TRBD1
CASSQGQGARSRSPLHF
TGTGCCAGCAGCCAGGGACAGGGGGCACGGTCCCGTTCACCCCTCCACTTT
>TRBV27|TRBJ1-4|.|.
CASKQLSTNEKLFF
TGTGCCAGCAAACAGTTATCAACTAATGAAAAACTGTTTTTT
>TRBV12-5|TRBJ1-2|.|TRBD1
CASGHGQGMGYTF
TGTGCTAGTGGTCACGGACAGGGGATGGGCTACACCTTC
>TRBV7-2|TRBJ1-3|.|.
CASSLDTRGNTIYF
TGTGCCAGCAGCTTAGATACCCGGGGAAACACCATATATTTT
>TRBV7-2|TRBJ2-7|.|TRBD2
CASSLLAGDSYEQYF
TGTGCCAGCAGCTTACTAGCGGGAGATTCCTACGAGCAGTACTTC